This TCR beta chain was sequenced for a study of response to subunit inactivated influenza vaccine. This clonotype was seen a handful of times. TCRdb re-called the RT-PCR reads with MiXCR, one entry per CDR3 protein. The sample carries about 780,000 distinct CDR3 sequences, around 20% recorded once. V dropped 2 bases and J dropped 0; count of bases not matched to a gene: 10. CDR1 is DFQATT and CDR2 is SNEGSKA in the germline V gene (reference sequence). The length of the CDR3 is 17 residues. Sequences were derived from PBMCs from blood, sampled 4 to 6 days after vaccination. The chain recombines TRBV20-1 with TRBJ2-3; 8 bases agree with TRBD1. The receptor's source is a man aged 50 or older who received an inactivated influenza vaccine. CDR3: CSARSWDRRSSTDTQYF. CDR3 in DNA: TGCAGTGCTAGAAGCTGGGACAGGAGGTCTAGCACAGATACGCAGTATTTT.